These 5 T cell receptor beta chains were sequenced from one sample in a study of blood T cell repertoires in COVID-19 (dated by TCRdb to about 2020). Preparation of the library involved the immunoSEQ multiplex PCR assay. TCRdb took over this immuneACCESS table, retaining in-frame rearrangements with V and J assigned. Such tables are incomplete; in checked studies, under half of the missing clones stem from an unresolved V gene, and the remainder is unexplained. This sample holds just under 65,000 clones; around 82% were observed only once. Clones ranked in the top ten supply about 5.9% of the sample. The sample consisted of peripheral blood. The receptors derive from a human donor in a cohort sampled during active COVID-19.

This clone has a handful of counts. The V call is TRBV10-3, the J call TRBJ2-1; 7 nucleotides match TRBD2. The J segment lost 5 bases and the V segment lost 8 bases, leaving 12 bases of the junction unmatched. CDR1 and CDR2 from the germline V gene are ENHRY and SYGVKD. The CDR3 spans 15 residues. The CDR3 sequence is CAIGPNRGSNNEQFF. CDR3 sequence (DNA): TGTGCCATCGGGCCCAACCGCGGGAGCAACAATGAGCAGTTCTTC.

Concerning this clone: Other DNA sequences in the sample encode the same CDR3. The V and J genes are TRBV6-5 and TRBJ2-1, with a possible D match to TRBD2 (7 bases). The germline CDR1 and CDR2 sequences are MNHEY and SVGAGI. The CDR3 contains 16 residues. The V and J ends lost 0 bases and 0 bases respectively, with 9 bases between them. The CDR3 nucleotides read TGTGCCAGCAGTTACTCGGGGGGGGCCTCCTACAATGAGCAGTTCTTC. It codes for CASSYSGGASYNEQFF.

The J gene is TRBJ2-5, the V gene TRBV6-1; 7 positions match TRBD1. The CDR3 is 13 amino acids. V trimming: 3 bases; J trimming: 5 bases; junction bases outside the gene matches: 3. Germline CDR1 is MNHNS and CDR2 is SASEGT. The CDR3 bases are TGTGCCAGCAGTGATAGGGGGCGGGAGACCCAGTACTTC. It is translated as CASSDRGRETQYF.

CDR3 in DNA: TGCGCCAGCAGCCAAGGTGCTACCGGGGTGTATAATTCACCCCTCCACTTT. This codes for CASSQGATGVYNSPLHF. The V and J genes are TRBV4-1 and TRBJ1-6, with D unresolved. The germline V gene encodes CDR1 MGHRA and CDR2 YSYEKL. Between the trimmed V and J ends, which lost 1 base and 4 bases, there was a span of 14 bases. The CDR3 has 17 residues.

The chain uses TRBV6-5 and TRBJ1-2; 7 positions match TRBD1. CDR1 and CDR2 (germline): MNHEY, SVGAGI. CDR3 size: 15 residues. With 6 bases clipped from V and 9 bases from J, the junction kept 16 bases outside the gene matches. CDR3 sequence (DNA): TGTGCCAGCAGAGATGGGACAGCAGACCTATGGAGCTACACCTTC. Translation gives CASRDGTADLWSYTF.